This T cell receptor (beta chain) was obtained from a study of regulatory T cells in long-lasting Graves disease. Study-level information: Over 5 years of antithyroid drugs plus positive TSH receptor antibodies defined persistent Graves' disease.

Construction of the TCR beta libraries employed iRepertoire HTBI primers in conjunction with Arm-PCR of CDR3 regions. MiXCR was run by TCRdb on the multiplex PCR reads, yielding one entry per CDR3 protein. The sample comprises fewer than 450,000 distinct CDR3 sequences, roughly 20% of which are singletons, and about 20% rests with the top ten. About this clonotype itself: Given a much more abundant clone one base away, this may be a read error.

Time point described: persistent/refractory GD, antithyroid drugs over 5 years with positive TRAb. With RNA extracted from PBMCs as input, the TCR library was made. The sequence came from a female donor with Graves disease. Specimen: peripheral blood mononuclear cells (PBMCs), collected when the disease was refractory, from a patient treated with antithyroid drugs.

The CDR3 loop reads CAISDGGFSLNEKLFF. DNA of the CDR3: TGTGCCATCAGTGACGGGGGATTCAGCCTGAATGAAAAACTGTTTTTT. V and J are TRBV10-3 and TRBJ1-4, with D possibly matching TRBD1 (5 bases). V was pared by 3 bases and J by 5 bases, with 16 bases between. Germline CDR1 ENHRY, CDR2 SYGVKD. The CDR3 extends over 16 amino acids.